This record concerns one T cell receptor (beta chain) sequence. Its antigen is undetermined. This record comes from a study of shared clonotypes between healthy human individuals. Some clones are missing from TCRdb's copy, which holds only in-frame ones; the method was immunoSEQ multiplex PCR. The sample yields millions of clones, 85% to 95% seen once. Whole-study findings and limits: Investigators expected sequencing depth to affect clonotype sharing among donors. As a rule, naive subsets had a larger estimated richness than memory subsets. Between four donors, naive CD4 clonotypes were shared at a level of about 5%.

Trimming cost V 2 bases and J 0 bases, with 11 bases left between them. The CDR3 runs to 15 residues. Germline V lookup: CDR1 MNHEY, CDR2 SMNVEV (reference sequence). Sequencing used naive CD4+ T cells sorted from blood. Subset here: CD45RA+ positively selected. This chain uses TRBV27 with TRBJ2-7; no firm D call. The origin of this receptor is a man younger than 35 in good health. CDR3 amino acids: CASSLRRLNSYEQYF. The CDR3 region has the DNA TGTGCCAGCAGTTTACGACGGCTCAACTCCTACGAGCAGTACTTC.